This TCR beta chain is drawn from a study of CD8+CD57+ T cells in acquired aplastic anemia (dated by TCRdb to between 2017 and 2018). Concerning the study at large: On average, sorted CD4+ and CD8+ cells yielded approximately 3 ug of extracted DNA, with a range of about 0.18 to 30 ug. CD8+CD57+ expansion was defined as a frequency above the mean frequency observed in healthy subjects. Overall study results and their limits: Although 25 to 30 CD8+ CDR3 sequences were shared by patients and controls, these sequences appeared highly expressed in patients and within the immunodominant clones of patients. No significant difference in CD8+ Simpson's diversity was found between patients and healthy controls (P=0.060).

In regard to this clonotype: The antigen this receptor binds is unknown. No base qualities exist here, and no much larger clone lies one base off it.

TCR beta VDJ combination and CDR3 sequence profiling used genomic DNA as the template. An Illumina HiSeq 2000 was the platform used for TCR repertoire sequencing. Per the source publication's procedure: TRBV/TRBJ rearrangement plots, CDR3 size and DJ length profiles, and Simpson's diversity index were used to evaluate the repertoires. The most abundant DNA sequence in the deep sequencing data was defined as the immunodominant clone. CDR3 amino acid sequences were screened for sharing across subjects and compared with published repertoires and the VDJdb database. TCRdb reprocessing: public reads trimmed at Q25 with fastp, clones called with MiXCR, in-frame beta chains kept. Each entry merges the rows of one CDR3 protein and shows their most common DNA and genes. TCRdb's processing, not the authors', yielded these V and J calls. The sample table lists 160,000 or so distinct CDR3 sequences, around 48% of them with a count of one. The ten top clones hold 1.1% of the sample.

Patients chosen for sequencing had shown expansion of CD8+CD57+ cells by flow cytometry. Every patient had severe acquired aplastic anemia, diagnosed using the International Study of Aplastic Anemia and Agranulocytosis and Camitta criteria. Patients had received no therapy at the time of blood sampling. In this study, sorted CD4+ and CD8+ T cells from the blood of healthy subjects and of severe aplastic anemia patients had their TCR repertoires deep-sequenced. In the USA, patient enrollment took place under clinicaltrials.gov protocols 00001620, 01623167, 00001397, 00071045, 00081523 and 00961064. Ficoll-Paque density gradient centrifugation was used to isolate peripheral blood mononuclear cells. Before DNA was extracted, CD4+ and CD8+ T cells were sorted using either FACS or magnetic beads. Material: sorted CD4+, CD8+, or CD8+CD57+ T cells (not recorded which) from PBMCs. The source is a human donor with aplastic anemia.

The DNA reads TGTGCCAGTAGTACCGGACTAGCGGGAGTCAATGAGCAGTTCTTC. It codes for CASSTGLAGVNEQFF. The chain employs TRBV19 and TRBJ2-1; 13 central bases correspond to TRBD2. From the cysteine up to the phenylalanine, the CDR3 has a length of 15 residues. The CDR3 DNA has 45 bases and is translated from base 1. From the germline V gene (reference sequence), CDR1 is LNHDA and CDR2 is SQIVND. V trim: 4 bases; J trim: 6 bases; unmatched bases: 3.